This T cell receptor (beta chain) was documented in a study of CD8+ T cells in alopecia areata. Study conclusions and caveats: Higher clonality than in normal scalp was seen in lesional scalp, especially alopecia totalis/universalis.

Isolation of CD4+ and CD8+ T cells from PBMCs was achieved by sorting. This CDR3 contains 13 residues. The germline gives CDR1 MDHEN, CDR2 SYDVKM. Trimming took off 6 bases at V and 4 bases at J, with 10 bases between the two ends. This clone has a single count. Its antigen is unidentified. Investigators isolated RNA and reverse transcribed it into cDNA to act as the sequencing template. Sequencing was performed with immunoSEQ multiplex PCR; in TCRdb, only in-frame clones are kept and a portion is missing. The profile shows about 34,000 clones, about three quarters of them singletons. This chain joins TRBV28 and TRBJ2-1; perhaps TRBD1 as D (5 bases). The sequence derives from a human donor with alopecia areata. Material for sequencing was NKG2D-low CD8+ T cells sorted from blood. As DNA, the CDR3 is TGTGCCAGCAGGACAGACAGATACAATGAGCAGTTCTTC. Amino acid sequence: CASRTDRYNEQFF.